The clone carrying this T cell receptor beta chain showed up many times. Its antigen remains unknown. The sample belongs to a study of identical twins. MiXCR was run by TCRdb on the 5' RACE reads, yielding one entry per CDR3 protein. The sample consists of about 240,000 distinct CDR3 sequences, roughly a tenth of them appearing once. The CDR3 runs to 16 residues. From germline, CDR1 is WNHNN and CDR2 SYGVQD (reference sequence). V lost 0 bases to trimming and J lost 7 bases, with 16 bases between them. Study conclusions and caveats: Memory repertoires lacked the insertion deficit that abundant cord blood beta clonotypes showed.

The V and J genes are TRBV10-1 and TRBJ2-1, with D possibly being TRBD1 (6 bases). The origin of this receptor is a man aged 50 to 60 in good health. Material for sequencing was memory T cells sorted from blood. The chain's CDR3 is CASSESALLRGNEQFF. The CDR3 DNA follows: TGCGCCAGCAGTGAGTCGGCGCTACTCAGGGGAAATGAGCAGTTCTTC.